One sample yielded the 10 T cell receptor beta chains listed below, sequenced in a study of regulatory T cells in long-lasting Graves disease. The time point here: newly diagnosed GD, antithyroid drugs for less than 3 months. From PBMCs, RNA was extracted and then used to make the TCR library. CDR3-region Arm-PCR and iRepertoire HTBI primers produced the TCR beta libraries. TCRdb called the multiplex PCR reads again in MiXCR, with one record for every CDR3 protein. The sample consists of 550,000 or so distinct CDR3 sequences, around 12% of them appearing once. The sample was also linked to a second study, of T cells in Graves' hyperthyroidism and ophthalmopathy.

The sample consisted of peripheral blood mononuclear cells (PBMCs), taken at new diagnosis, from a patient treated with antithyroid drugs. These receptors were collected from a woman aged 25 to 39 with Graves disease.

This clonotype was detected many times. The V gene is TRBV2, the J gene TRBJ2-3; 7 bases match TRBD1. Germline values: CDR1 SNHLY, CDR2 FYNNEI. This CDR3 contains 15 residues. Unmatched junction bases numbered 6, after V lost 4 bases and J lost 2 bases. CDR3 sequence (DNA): TGTGCCAGCAGTGCTACAGGGGTTGACACAGATACGCAGTATTTT. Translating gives CASSATGVDTDTQYF.

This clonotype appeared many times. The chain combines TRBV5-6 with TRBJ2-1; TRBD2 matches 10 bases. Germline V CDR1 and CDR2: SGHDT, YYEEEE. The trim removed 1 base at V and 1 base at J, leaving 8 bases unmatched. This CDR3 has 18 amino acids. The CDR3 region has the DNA TGTGCCAGCAGCTTGTTCCCTAGCGGGAGTTGGTCCTACAATGAGCAGTTCTTC. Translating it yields CASSLFPSGSWSYNEQFF.

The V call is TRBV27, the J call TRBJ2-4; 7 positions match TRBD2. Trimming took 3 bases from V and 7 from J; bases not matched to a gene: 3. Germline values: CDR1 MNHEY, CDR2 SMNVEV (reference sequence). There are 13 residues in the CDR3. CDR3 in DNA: TGTGCCAGCAGTTTTGTGGGGGGGAACATTCAGTACTTC. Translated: CASSFVGGNIQYF.

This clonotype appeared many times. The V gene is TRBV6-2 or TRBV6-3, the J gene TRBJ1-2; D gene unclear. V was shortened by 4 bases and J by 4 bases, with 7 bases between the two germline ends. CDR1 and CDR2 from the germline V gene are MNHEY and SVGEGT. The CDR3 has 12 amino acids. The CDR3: CASSSLGYGYTF. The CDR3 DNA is TGTGCCAGCAGTTCCTTGGGCTATGGCTACACCTTC.

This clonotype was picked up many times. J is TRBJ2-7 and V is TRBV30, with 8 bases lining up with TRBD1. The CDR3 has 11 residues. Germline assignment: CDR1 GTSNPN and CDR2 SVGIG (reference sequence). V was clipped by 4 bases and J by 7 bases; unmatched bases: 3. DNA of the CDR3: TGTGCCTGGAAGACAGGGGTAGAGCAGTACTTC. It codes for CAWKTGVEQYF.

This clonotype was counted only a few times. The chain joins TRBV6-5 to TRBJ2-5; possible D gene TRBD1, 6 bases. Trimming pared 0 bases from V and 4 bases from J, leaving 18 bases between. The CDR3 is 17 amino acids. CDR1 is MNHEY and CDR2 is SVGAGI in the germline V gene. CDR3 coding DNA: TGTGCCAGCAGTTACTCTGTCCAGGGGCGAAGGCCAGAGACCCAGTACTTC. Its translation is CASSYSVQGRRPETQYF.

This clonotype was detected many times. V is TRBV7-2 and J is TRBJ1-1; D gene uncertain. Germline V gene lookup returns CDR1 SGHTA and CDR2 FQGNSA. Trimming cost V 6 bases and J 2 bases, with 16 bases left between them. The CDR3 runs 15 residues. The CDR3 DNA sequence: TGTGCCAGCAGACTGACCCCGTATGGTAACACTGAAGCTTTCTTT. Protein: CASRLTPYGNTEAFF.

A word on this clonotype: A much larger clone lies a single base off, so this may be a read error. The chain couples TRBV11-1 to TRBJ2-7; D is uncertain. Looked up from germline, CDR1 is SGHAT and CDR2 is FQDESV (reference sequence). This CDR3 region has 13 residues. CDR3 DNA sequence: TGTGCCAGCAGCATAAGCCTCGGACCCGAGGAGTACTTC. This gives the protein CASSISLGPEEYF.

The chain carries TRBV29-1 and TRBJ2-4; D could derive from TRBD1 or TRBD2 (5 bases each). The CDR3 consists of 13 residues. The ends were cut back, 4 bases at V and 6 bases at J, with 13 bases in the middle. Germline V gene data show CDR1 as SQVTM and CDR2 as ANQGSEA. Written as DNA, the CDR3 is TGCAGCGTTGCGAGTGGGGGACCAAACATTCAGTACTTC. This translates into CSVASGGPNIQYF.

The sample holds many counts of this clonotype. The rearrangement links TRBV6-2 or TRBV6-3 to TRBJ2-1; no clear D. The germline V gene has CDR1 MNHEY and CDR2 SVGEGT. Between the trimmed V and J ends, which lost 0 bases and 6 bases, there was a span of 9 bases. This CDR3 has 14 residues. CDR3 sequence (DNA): TGTGCCAGCAGTTACTCGGACGGAATCAATGAGCAGTTCTTC. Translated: CASSYSDGINEQFF.